This T cell receptor (beta chain) was profiled in a study of T cells expressing NK-cell markers. Background on the study: In sorted CD3+CD56+NKG2C+, CD3+CD56+NKG2C- and CD3+CD56-NKG2C+ T cells, TCR beta repertoires were obtained. Whole-study results and caveats: The CD3+CD56-NKG2C+ fraction was also led by these clonotypes in four donors.

TCRdb reworked the 5' RACE reads into one entry per CDR3 protein, no DNA. This sample's table reports some 300,000 distinct CDR3 sequences. As concerns this clonotype: The antigen is undetermined.

This CDR3 is built from 15 residues. CDR1 and CDR2 (germline): SGHAT, FQNNGV. Sequencing was done on a sample of blood T cells: a sorted CD56 or NKG2C T cell subset, CD4+ or CD8+ T cells, or bulk PBMC T cells (not recorded which). The TCR comes from a man between 18 and 29 years old in good health. The rearrangement links TRBV11-2 to TRBJ2-5; checking the TCRdb D call of TRBD1 is not possible without DNA. This CDR3 is CASSLAFLPGETQYF.